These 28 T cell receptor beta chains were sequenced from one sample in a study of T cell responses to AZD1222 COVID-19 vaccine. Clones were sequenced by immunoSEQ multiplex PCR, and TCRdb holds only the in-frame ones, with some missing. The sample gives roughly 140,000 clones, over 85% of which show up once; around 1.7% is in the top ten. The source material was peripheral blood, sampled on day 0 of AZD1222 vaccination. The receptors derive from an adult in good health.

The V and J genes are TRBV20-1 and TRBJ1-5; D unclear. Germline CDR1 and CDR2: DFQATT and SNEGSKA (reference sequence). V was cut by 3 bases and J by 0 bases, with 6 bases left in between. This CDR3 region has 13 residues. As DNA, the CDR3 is TGCAGTGCTAGTGGAGATAGCAATCAGCCCCAGCATTTT. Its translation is CSASGDSNQPQHF.

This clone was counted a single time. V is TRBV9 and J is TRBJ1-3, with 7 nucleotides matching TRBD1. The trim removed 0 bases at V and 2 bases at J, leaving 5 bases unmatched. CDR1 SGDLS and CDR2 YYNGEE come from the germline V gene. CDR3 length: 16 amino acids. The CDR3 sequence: CASSVEQGGPGNTIYF. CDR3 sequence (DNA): TGTGCCAGCAGCGTAGAGCAGGGGGGGCCTGGAAACACCATATATTTT.

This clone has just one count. CDR3 DNA: TGTGCCAGCAGCCGGGGGGTTCCGAACACTGAAGCTTTCTTT. Protein product: CASSRGVPNTEAFF. This chain joins TRBV5-5 and TRBJ1-1, with D possibly TRBD1 on 5 matching bases. The germline V gene encodes CDR1 SGHKS and CDR2 YYEKEE (reference sequence). V was trimmed by 4 bases and J by 1 base, leaving 11 bases between them. This CDR3 has 14 residues. The whole variable domain, remainder taken from reference TRBV5-5 and TRBJ1-1, is DAGVTQSPTHLIKTRGQQVTLRCSPISGHKSVSWYQQVLGQGPQFIFQYYEKEERGRGNFPDRFSARQFPNYSSELNVNALLLGDSALYLCASSRGVPNTEAFFGQGTRLTVV.

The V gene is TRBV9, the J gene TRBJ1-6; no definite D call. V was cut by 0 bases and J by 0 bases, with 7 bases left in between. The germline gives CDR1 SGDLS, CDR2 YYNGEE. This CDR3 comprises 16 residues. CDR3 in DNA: TGTGCCAGCAGCGTAGGCGTGAGCTCCTATAATTCACCCCTCCACTTT. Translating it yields CASSVGVSSYNSPLHF.

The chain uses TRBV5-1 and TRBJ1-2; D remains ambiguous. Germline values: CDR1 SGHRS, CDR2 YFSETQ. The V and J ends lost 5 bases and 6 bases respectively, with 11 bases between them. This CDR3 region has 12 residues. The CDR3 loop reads CASRGRSNGYTF. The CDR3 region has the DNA TGCGCCAGCAGGGGGAGGTCCAATGGCTACACCTTC.

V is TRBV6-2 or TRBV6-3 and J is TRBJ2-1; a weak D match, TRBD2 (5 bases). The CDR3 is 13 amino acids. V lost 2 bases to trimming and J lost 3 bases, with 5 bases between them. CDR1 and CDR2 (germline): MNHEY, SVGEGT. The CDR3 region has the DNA TGTGCCAGCAGTTACCGGGACTACAATGAGCAGTTCTTC. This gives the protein CASSYRDYNEQFF.

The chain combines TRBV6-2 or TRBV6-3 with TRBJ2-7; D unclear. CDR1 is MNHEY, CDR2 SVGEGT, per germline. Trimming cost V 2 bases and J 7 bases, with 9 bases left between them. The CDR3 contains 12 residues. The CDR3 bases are TGTGCCAGCAGTTACCCCCTAGTTGAGCAGTACTTC. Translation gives CASSYPLVEQYF.

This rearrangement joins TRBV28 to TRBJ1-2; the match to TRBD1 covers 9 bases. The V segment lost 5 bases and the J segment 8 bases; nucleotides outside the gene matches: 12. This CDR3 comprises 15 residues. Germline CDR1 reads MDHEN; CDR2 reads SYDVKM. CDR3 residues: CASSGLQGAPRGYTF. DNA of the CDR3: TGTGCCAGCAGTGGACTACAGGGGGCGCCGCGCGGCTACACCTTC.

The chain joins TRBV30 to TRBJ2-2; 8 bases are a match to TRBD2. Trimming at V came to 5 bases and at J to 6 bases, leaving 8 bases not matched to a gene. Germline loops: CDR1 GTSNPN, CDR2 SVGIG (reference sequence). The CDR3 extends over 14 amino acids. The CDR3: CAWGGQREPGELFF. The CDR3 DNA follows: TGTGCCTGGGGGGGGCAGCGGGAGCCCGGGGAGCTGTTTTTT.

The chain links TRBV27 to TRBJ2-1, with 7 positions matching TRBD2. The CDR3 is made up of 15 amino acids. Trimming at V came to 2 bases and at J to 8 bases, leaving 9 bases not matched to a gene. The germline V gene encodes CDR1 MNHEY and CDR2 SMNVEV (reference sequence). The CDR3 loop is CASSLLNGGSHEQFF. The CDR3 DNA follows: TGTGCCAGCAGTTTACTTAACGGCGGGAGCCATGAGCAGTTCTTC.

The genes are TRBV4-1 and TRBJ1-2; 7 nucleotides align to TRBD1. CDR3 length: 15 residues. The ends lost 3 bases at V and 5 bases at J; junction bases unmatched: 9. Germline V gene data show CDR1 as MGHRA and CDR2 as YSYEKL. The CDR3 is CASSHPRQGRYGYTF. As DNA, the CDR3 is TGCGCCAGCAGCCACCCCCGACAGGGAAGGTATGGCTACACCTTC.

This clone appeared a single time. CDR3 in DNA: TGTGCCAGCACCCCCCTGCGGGGCCGGGAGACCCAGTACTTC. This gives the protein CASTPLRGRETQYF. The chain carries TRBV2 and TRBJ2-5; D perhaps matches TRBD2 (6 bases). There are 14 residues in the CDR3. Trimming left V 7 bases short and J 5 bases short, with 17 bases between. Germline CDR1 SNHLY, CDR2 FYNNEI.

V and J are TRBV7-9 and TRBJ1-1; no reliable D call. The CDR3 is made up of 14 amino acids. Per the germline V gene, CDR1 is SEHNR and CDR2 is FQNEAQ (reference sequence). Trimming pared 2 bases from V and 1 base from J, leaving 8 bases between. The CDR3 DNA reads TGTGCCAGCAGCTTACGGGCGGCGAACACTGAAGCTTTCTTT. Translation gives CASSLRAANTEAFF.

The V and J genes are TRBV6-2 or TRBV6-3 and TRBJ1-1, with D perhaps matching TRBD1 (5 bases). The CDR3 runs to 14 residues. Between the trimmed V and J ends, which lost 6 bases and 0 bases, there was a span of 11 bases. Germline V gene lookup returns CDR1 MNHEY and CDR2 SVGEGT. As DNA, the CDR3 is TGTGCCAGCAGCTTAGACAGACTGAACACTGAAGCTTTCTTT. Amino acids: CASSLDRLNTEAFF.

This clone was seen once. CDR3 sequence: CASSLGRAVETQYF. DNA for the CDR3: TGTGCCAGCAGCTTAGGGAGGGCCGTCGAGACCCAGTACTTC. The V and J genes are TRBV7-9 and TRBJ2-5; TRBD2 is a possible D gene (6 bases). V was trimmed by 1 base and J by 5 bases, leaving 11 bases between them. This CDR3 has 14 residues. The germline V gene has CDR1 SEHNR and CDR2 FQNEAQ (reference sequence).

CDR3 bases: TGTGCCAGCGATTCAGCGGGGAACACTGAAGCTTTCTTT. This encodes CASDSAGNTEAFF. The chain employs TRBV2 and TRBJ1-1; D remains unclear. CDR3 length equals 13 residues. The V gene's germline CDR1 is SNHLY and CDR2 FYNNEI. Trimming pared 8 bases from V and 1 base from J, leaving 11 bases between.

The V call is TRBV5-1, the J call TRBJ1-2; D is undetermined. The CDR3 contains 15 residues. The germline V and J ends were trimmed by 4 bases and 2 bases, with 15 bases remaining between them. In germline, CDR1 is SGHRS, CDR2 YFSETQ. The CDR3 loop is CASSLNGELNYGYTF. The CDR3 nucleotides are TGCGCCAGCAGCCTTAATGGGGAATTAAACTATGGCTACACCTTC.

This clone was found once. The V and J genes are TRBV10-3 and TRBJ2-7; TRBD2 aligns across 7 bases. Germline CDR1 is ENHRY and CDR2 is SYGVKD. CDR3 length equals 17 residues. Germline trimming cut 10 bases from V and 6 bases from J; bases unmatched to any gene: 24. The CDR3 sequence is CATKDSLLASVASEQYF. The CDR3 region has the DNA TGTGCCACTAAGGACTCACTACTAGCGAGTGTTGCTAGCGAGCAGTACTTC.

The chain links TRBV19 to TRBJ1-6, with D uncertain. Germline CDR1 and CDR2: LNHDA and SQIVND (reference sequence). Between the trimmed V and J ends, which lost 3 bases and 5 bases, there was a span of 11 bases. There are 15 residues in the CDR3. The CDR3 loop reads CASSISHINNSPLHF. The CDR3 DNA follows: TGTGCCAGTAGTATTTCTCATATAAATAATTCACCCCTCCACTTT.

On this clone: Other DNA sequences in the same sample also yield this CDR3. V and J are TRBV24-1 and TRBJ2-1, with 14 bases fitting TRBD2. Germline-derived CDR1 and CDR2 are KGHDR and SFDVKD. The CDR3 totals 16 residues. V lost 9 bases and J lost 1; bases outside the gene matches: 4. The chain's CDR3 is CATSGTSGSSYNEQFF. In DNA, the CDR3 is TGTGCCACCTCCGGGACTAGCGGGAGTTCCTACAATGAGCAGTTCTTC.

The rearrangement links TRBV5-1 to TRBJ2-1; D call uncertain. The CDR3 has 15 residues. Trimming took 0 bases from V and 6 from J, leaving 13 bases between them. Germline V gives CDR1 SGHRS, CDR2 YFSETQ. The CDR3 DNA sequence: TGCGCCAGCAGCTTGGAAGGTGACCCCGTCAATGAGCAGTTCTTC. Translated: CASSLEGDPVNEQFF.

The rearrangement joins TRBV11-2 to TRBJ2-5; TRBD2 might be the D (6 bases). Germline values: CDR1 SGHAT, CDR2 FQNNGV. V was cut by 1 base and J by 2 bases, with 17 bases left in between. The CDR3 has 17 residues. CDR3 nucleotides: TGTGCCAGCAGCTTAGGGGGGTCGGGAGCTCGGCAAGAGACCCAGTACTTC. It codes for CASSLGGSGARQETQYF.

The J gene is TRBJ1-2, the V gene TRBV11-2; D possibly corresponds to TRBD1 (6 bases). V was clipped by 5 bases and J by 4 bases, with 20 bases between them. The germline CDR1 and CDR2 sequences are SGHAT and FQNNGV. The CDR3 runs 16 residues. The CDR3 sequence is CASSPIKGGPFYGYTF. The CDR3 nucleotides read TGTGCCAGCAGCCCAATCAAGGGGGGACCGTTCTATGGCTACACCTTC.

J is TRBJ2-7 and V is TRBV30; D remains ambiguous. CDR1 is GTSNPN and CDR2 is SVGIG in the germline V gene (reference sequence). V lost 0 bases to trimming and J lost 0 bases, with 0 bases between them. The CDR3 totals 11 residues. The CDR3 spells CAWSVSYEQYF. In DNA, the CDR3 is TGTGCCTGGAGTGTCTCCTACGAGCAGTACTTC.

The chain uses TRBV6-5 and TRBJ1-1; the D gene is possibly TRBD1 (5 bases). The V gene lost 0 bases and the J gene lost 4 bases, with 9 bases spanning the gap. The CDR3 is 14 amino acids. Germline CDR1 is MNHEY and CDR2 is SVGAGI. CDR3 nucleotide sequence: TGTGCCAGCAGTTACTCGACCGGGGCCACTGAAGCTTTCTTT. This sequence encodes CASSYSTGATEAFF.

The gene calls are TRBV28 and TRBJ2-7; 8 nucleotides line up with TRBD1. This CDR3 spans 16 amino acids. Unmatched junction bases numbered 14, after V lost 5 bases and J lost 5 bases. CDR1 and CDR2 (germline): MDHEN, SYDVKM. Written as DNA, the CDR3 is TGTGCCAGCAGTCCCCAAAGGCAGGGGGCTCTGCACGAGCAGTACTTC. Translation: CASSPQRQGALHEQYF.

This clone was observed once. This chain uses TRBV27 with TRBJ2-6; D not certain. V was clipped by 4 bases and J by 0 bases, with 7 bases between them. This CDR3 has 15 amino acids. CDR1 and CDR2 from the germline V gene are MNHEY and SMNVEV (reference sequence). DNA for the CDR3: TGTGCCAGCAGTTCGGACGGCTCTGGGGCCAACGTCCTGACTTTC. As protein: CASSSDGSGANVLTF.

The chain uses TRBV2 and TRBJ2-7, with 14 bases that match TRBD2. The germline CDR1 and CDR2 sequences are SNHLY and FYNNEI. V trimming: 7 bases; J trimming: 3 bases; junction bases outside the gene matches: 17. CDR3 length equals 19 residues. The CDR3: CASTAGTSGRHWGNYEQYF. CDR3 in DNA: TGTGCCAGCACCGCCGGGACTAGCGGGAGACATTGGGGTAACTACGAGCAGTACTTC.